The TCR beta chain described here comes from a study of T cells in tuberculosis. Study context: Sequenced TCRs come from CD1B-GMM tetramer-binding T cells. Study results and limitations: T cells binding CD1B-GMM tetramer weakly possibly escaped the sort.

Clones were read by immunoSEQ multiplex PCR, and TCRdb kept only the in-frame ones, dropping some. The repertoire holds roughly 92,000 clones, with approximately 91% as singletons. Sorting used thawed, overnight-rested PBMC stained with anti-CD3, a viability dye and GMM-loaded CD1B tetramer. The lipid loaded on the CD1B tetramers was C32 glucose monomycolate from Rhodococcus equi. CD14-expressing monocytes were removed from PBMC before cryopreservation and sorting. The CDR3 loop spans 13 amino acids. The germline gives CDR1 WNHNN, CDR2 SYGVQD (reference sequence). V was clipped by 4 bases and J by 5 bases, with 10 bases between them.

The clonotype was recovered from an adult woman with latent tuberculosis. The chain recombines TRBV10-1 with TRBJ2-3, with TRBD2 as a possible D gene (5 bases). Sequenced material: CD1b-GMM tetramer-negative cells sorted from PBMCs. The CDR3 protein is CASSVDFQDTQYF. The DNA for the CDR3 is TGCGCCAGCAGTGTGGACTTTCAAGATACGCAGTATTTT.